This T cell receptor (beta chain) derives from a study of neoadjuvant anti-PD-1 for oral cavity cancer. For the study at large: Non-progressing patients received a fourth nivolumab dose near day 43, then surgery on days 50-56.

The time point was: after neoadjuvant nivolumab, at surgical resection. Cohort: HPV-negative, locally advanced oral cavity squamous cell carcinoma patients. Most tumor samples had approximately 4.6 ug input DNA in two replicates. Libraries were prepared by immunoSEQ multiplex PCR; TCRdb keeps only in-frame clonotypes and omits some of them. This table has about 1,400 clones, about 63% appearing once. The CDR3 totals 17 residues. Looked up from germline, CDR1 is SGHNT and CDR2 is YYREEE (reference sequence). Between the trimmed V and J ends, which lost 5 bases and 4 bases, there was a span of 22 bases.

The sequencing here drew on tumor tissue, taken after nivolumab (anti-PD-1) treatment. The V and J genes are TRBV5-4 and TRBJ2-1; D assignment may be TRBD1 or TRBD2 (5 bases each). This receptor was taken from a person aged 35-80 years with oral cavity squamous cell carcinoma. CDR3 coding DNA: TGTGCCAGCAGTCCTGACCCGGGGCGCGCGTTATACAATGAGCAGTTCTTC. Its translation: CASSPDPGRALYNEQFF.